This TCR beta chain is drawn from a study of blood T cell repertoires in COVID-19 (dated by TCRdb to about 2020). A note on the overall study: Samples covering the acute and convalescent phases of COVID-19 were provided by collaborators in the United States, Italy and Spain. The samples were drawn from two sources: the first 160 participants of the ongoing ImmuneRACE study, and 950 to 1,500 subjects contributed by 6 global collaborators. The prospective study material was composed of cDNA or gDNA derived from T cells, B-cell-depleted T cells, or PBMCs. Where HLA class I and class II types were available, the types were taken from metadata supplied by the sample provider, not from assay-based typing. The dataset comprised deeply sampled blood TCRbeta repertoires from subjects exposed to, actively infected with, or recovered from COVID-19. The repertoires were released in a freely available public database meant as a resource for research on the immune response to SARS-CoV-2. A de-identified subject ID, COVID-19 status, age in years and sex were almost always included in the sample metadata. Overall study results and their limits: How much clinical and demographic metadata was included differed by source and by participant, and the metadata was provided uncurated.

Trimming takes 3 bases from V and 0 bases from J, and the germline ends sit 25 bases apart. According to the germline V gene, CDR1 reads SGDLS and CDR2 reads YYNGEE. There are 20 amino acids in the CDR3, from cysteine to phenylalanine inclusive. Solely the CDR3 DNA is kept, with 60 bases framed from the first base. TCRbeta CDR3 regions were amplified from genomic DNA using the immunoSEQ Assay, a bias-controlled multiplex PCR. The authors processed their data as follows. Nucleated cell counts per sample were estimated from amplification of reference gene primers within the assay. To quantify the absolute abundance of each unique TCRbeta CDR3 rearrangement, sequence reads were collapsed and filtered. For each sample, productive Simpson clonality was calculated as the square root of Simpson's diversity index across productive rearrangements. TCRdb carries this immuneACCESS record with in-frame sequences only. Its versions omit some clonotypes, under half of them owing to an unresolved V gene in the studies checked, with the rest unexplained. The D gene and trimming were derived from the DNA, and the V and J assignments and clone size from that table. Present in this sample are around 70,000 clones, around nine tenths of which were seen just once. The ten biggest clones cover approximately 29% of the sample.

The sample holds one count of this clone. Its recognized antigen is unknown. No qualities accompany the bases; no much larger clone lies one base away. Collaborating institutions collected whole blood in K2EDTA tubes following their own protocols. Collaborator samples were shipped for TCRbeta analysis as frozen whole blood, isolated PBMCs, or DNA extracted from either sample type. The sequence links TRBV9 to TRBJ1-3; a tentative D match to TRBD1 spans 6 bases. This clonotype was sampled from a woman older than 75 with active or convalescent COVID-19. The sequenced sample consisted of peripheral blood. DNA sequence: TGTGCCAGCAGCGCTACCCCGATACGGACAGCATCCTTCTCTGGAAACACCATATATTTT. It is translated as CASSATPIRTASFSGNTIYF.